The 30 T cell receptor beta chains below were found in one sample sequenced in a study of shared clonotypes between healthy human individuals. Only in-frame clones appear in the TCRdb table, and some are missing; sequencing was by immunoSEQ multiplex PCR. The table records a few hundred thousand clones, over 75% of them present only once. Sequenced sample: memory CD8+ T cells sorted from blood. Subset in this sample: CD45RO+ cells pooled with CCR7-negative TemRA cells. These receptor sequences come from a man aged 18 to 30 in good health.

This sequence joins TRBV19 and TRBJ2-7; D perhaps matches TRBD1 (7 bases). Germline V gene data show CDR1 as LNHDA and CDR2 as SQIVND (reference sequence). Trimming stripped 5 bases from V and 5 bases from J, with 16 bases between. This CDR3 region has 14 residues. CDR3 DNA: TGTGCCAGTAGTGAGTTTGCCAGGGGGGACGAGCAGTACTTC. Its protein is CASSEFARGDEQYF.

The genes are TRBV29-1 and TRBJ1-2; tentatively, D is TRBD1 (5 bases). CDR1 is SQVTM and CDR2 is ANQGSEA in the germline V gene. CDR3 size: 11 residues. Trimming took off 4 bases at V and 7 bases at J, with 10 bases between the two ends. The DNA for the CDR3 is TGCAGCGTTGCCAGGGACTTTGGCTACACCTTC. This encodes CSVARDFGYTF.

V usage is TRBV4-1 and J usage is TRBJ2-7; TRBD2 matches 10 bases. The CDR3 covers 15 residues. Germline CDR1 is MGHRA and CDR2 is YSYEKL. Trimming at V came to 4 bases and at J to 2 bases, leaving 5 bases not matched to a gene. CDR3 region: CASSLGLAATYEQYF. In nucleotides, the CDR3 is TGCGCCAGCAGCCTAGGACTAGCGGCTACCTACGAGCAGTACTTC.

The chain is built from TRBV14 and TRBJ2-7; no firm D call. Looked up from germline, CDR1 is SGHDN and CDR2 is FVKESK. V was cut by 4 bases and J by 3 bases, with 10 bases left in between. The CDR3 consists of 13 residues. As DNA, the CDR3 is TGTGCCAGCAGCCCATCCCCCTACTACGAGCAGTACTTC. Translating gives CASSPSPYYEQYF. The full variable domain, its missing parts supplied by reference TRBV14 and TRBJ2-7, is EAGVTQFPSHSVIEKGQTVTLRCDPISGHDNLYWYRRVMGKEIKFLLHFVKESKQDESGMPNNRFLAERTGGTYSTLKVQPAELEDSGVYFCASSPSPYYEQYFGPGTRLTVT.

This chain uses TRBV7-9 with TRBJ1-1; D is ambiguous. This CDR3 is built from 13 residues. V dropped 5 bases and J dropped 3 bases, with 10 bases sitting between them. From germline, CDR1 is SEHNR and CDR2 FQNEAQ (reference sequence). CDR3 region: CASSPEGYTEAFF. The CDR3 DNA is TGTGCCAGCAGCCCGGAAGGATACACTGAAGCTTTCTTT.

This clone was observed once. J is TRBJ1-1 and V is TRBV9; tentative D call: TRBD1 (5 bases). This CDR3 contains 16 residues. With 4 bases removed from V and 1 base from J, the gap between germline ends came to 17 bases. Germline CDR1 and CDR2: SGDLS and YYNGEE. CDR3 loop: CASSPLMTAGNTEAFF. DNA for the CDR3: TGTGCCAGCAGCCCACTAATGACAGCCGGGAACACTGAAGCTTTCTTT.

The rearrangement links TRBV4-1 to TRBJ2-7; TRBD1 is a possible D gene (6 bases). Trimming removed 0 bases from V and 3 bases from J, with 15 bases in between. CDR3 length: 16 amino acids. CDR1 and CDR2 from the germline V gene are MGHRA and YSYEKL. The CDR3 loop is CASSQDAGTKNYEQYF. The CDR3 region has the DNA TGCGCCAGCAGCCAAGACGCCGGGACAAAGAACTACGAGCAGTACTTC.

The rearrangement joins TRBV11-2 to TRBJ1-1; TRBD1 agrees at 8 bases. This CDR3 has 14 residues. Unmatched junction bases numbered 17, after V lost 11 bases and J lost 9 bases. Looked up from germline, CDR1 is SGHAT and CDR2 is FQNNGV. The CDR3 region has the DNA TGTGCCGGAGAGGACCCAGGGGGCGAGATACAAGCTTTCTTT. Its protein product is CAGEDPGGEIQAFF.

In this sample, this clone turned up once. CDR3 bases: TGTGCCAGCAGTTTATTGGGGGCGGAGGAGCAGTACTTC. The encoded protein is CASSLLGAEEQYF. The chain couples TRBV27 to TRBJ2-7; weak D call: TRBD1 (6 bases). Trimming took 1 base from V and 7 from J, leaving 11 bases between them. The CDR3 is made up of 13 amino acids. The germline V gene has CDR1 MNHEY and CDR2 SMNVEV (reference sequence).

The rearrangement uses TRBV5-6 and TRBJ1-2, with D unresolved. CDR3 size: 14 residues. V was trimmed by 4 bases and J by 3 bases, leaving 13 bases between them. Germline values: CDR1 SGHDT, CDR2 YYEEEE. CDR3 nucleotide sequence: TGTGCCAGCAGCGAGGATTTAGAGGACTATGGCTACACCTTC. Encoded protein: CASSEDLEDYGYTF.

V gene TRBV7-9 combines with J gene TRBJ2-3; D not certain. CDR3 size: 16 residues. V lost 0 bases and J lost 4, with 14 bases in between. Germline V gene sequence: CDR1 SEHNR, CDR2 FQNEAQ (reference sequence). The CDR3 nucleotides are TGTGCCAGCAGCTTAGCTAGTTGGTTGCATGCAGATACGCAGTATTTT. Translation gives CASSLASWLHADTQYF.

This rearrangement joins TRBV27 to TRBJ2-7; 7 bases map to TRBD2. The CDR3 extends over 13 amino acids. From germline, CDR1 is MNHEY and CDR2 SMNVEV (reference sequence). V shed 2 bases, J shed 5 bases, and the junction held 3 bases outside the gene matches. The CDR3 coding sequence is TGTGCCAGCAGTTTAGGTCGGGGGGACGAGCAGTACTTC. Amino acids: CASSLGRGDEQYF.

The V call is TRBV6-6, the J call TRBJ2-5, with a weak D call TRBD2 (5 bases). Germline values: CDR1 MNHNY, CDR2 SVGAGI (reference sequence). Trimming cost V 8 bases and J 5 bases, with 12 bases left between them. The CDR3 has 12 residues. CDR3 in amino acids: CASEGRQETQYF. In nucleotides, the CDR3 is TGTGCCAGCGAGGGTCGTCAGGAGACCCAGTACTTC.

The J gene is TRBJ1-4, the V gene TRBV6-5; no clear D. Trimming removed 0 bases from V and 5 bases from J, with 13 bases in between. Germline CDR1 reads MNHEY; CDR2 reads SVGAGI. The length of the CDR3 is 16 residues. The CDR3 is CASSYSQGALNEKLFF. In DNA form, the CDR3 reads TGTGCCAGCAGTTACTCACAAGGAGCCCTAAATGAAAAACTGTTTTTT.

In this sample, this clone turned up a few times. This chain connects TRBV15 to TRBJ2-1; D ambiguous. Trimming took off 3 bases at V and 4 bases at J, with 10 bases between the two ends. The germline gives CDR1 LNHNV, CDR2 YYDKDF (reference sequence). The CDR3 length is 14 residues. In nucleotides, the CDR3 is TGTGCCACCAGCAGCCCCGGACCGTACAATGAGCAGTTCTTC. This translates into CATSSPGPYNEQFF.

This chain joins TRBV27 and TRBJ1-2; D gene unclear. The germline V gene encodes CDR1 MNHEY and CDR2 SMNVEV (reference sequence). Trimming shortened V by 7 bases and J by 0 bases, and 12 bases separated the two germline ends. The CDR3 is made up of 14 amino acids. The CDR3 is CASTPKPTNYGYTF. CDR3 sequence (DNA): TGTGCCAGCACCCCGAAACCAACTAACTATGGCTACACCTTC.

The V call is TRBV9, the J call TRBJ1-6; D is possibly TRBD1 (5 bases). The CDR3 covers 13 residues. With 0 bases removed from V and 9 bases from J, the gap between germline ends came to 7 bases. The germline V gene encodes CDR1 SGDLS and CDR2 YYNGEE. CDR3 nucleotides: TGTGCCAGCAGCGTAGCTGGGGGTTCACCCCTCCACTTT. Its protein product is CASSVAGGSPLHF.

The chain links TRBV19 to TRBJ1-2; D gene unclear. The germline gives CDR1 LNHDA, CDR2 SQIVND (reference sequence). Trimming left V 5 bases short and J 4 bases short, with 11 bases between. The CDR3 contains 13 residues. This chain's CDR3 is CASSAGPGYGYTF. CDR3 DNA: TGTGCCAGTAGTGCCGGACCCGGCTATGGCTACACCTTC.

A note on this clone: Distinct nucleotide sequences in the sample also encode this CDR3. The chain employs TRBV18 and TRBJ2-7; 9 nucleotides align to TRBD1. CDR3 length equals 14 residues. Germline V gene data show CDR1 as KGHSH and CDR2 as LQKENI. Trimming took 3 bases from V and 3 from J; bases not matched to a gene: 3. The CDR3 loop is CASSPPGQGYEQYF. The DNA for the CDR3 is TGTGCCAGCTCACCGCCGGGACAGGGCTACGAGCAGTACTTC.

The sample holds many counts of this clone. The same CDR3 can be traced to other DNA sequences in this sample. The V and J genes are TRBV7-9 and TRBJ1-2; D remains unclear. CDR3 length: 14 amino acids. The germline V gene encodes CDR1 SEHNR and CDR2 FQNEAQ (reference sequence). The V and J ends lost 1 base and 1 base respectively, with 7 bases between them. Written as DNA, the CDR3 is TGTGCCAGCAGCTTAGATGGGGATAACTATGGCTACACCTTC. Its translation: CASSLDGDNYGYTF. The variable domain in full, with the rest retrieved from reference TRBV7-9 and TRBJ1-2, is DTGVSQNPRHKITKRGQNVTFRCDPISEHNRLYWYRQTLGQGPEFLTYFQNEAQLEKSRLLSDRFSAERPKGSFSTLEIQRTEQGDSAMYLCASSLDGDNYGYTFGSGTRLTVV.

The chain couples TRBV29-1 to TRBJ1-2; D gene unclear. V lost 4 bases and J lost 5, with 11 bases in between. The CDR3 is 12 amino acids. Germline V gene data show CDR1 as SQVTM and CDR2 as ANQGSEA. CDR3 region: CSVAEQTYGYTF. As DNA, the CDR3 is TGCAGCGTTGCAGAACAAACTTATGGCTACACCTTC.

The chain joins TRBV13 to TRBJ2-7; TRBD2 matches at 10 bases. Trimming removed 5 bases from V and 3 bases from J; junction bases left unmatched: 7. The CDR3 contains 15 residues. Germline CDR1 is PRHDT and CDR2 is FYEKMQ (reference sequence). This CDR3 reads CASSATSGLFYEQYF. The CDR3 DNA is TGTGCCAGCAGCGCGACTAGCGGGCTTTTCTACGAGCAGTACTTC.

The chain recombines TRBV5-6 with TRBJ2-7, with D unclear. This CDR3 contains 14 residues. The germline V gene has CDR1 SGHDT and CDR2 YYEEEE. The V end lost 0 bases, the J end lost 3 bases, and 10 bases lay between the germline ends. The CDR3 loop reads CASSLAVARYEQYF. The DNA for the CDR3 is TGTGCCAGCAGCTTGGCCGTTGCCCGCTACGAGCAGTACTTC. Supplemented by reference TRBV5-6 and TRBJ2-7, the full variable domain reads DAGVTQSPTHLIKTRGQQVTLRCSPKSGHDTVSWYQQALGQGPQFIFQYYEEEERQRGNFPDRFSGHQFPNYSSELNVNALLLGDSALYLCASSLAVARYEQYFGPGTRLTVT.

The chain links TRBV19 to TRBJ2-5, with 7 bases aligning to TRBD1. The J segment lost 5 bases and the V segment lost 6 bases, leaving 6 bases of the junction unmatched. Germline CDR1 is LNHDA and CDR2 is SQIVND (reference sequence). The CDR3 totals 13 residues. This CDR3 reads CASSHRGEETQYF. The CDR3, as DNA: TGTGCCAGTAGCCACAGGGGTGAGGAGACCCAGTACTTC. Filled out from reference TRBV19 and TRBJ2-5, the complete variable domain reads DGGITQSPKYLFRKEGQNVTLSCEQNLNHDAMYWYRQDPGQGLRLIYYSQIVNDFQKGDIAEGYSVSREKKESFPLTVTSAQKNPTAFYLCASSHRGEETQYFGPGTRLLVL.

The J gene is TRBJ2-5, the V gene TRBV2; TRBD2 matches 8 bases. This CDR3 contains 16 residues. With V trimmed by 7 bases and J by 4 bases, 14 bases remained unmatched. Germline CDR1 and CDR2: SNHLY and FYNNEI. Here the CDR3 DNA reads TGTGCCAGCAATATACCGGGACTAGTGGTGGGAGAGACCCAGTACTTC. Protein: CASNIPGLVVGETQYF.

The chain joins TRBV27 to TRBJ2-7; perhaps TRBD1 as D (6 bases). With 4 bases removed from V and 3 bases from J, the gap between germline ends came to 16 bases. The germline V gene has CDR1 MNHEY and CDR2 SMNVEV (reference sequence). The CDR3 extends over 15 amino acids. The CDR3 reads CASSSSITGFYEQYF. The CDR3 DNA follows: TGTGCCAGCAGTTCCTCCATAACAGGGTTCTACGAGCAGTACTTC.

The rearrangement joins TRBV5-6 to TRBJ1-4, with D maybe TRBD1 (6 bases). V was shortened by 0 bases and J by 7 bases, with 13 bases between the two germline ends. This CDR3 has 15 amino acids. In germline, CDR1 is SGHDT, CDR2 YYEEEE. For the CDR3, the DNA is TGTGCCAGCAGCTTGGGGGCAGGGGAGTTTGAAAAACTGTTTTTT. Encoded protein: CASSLGAGEFEKLFF.

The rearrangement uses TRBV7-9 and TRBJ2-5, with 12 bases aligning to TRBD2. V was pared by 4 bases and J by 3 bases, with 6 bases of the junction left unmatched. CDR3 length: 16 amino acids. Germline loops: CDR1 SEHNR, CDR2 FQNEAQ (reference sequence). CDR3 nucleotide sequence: TGTGCCAGCAGCTCGGGACTAGCGGGCATCGAAGAGACCCAGTACTTC. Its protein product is CASSSGLAGIEETQYF.

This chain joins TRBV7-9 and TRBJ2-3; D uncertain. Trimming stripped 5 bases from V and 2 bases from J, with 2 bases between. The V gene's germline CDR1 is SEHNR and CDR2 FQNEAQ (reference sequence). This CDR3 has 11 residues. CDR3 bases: TGTGCCAGCAGCCACACAGATACGCAGTATTTT. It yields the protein CASSHTDTQYF.

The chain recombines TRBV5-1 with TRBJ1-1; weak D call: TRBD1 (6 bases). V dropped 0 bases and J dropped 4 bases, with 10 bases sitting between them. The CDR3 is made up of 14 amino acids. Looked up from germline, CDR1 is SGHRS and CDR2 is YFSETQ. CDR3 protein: CASSLEGRGTEAFF. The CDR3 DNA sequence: TGCGCCAGCAGCTTGGAGGGCAGGGGCACTGAAGCTTTCTTT.